The 20 T cell receptor beta chains below come from one sample, sequenced in a study of T cells in tuberculosis. Specified time point: new active TB diagnosis, blood taken before or within 7 days of starting treatment. Method: immunoSEQ multiplex PCR; TCRdb's copy keeps in-frame clones and lacks some. The data contain around 35,000 clones, approximately 90% of them singletons. The starting material was PBMCs, obtained at tuberculosis diagnosis. The receptors come from an adult with tuberculosis.

The rearrangement links TRBV5-1 to TRBJ2-1; D may be TRBD2 (5 bases). CDR3 length: 13 amino acids. Trimming removed 5 bases from V and 6 bases from J, with 12 bases in between. In germline, CDR1 is SGHRS, CDR2 YFSETQ. The CDR3 reads CASRSGAVNEQFF. The CDR3 DNA reads TGCGCCAGCAGAAGCGGCGCCGTCAATGAGCAGTTCTTC.

The chain recombines TRBV2 with TRBJ1-1, with 9 bases fitting TRBD1. Germline loops: CDR1 SNHLY, CDR2 FYNNEI. CDR3 size: 14 residues. V dropped 6 bases and J dropped 4; count of bases not matched to a gene: 6. Here the CDR3 reads CASRTGTGSTEAFF. The CDR3, as DNA: TGTGCCAGCAGGACCGGGACAGGGAGCACTGAAGCTTTCTTT.

This clone showed up just a few times. V and J are TRBV4-1 and TRBJ1-2, with D tentatively TRBD1 (5 bases). From germline, CDR1 is MGHRA and CDR2 YSYEKL. This CDR3 region has 15 residues. V lost 5 bases to trimming and J lost 0 bases, with 13 bases between them. CDR3: CASSGPPGANYGYTF. CDR3 nucleotides: TGCGCCAGCAGCGGTCCACCGGGGGCTAACTATGGCTACACCTTC.

This chain joins TRBV7-2 and TRBJ1-1; a weak D match, TRBD1 (5 bases). V lost 3 bases, J lost 7 bases, and 12 bases lay in between. CDR3 length: 13 residues. Germline V gene data show CDR1 as SGHTA and CDR2 as FQGNSA. The CDR3 is CASSFKRDSEAFF. In DNA, the CDR3 is TGTGCCAGCAGCTTTAAACGAGACAGTGAAGCTTTCTTT.

The V gene is TRBV6-1, the J gene TRBJ2-1, with 11 positions matching TRBD2. Germline V gives CDR1 MNHNS, CDR2 SASEGT. The junction had 3 bases not matched to a gene; V was cut back by 5 bases and J by 3 bases. CDR3 length: 15 residues. The CDR3 reads CASSSLAGDYNEQFF. The CDR3 DNA reads TGTGCCAGCAGTTCACTAGCGGGGGACTACAATGAGCAGTTCTTC.

V gene TRBV19 combines with J gene TRBJ1-5; tentatively, D is TRBD1 (5 bases). CDR3 length: 14 amino acids. Germline V CDR1 and CDR2: LNHDA, SQIVND (reference sequence). Trimming cost V 8 bases and J 4 bases, with 15 bases left between them. The CDR3, as DNA: TGTGCCAGTCGATCCCAGACAGCTAATCAGCCCCAGCATTTT. Protein sequence: CASRSQTANQPQHF.

For the CDR3, the DNA is TGTGCCAGCCAACCTAGCGGGGGGTGGAGGAATGAGCAGTTCTTC. Encoded protein: CASQPSGGWRNEQFF. This chain links TRBV5-4 with TRBJ2-1; 11 bases line up with TRBD2. Per germline, CDR1 SGHNT and CDR2 YYREEE (reference sequence). The CDR3 spans 15 residues. J gave up 7 bases and V 7 bases, and 10 bases lay outside the gene matches.

This clone was observed once. The chain couples TRBV19 to TRBJ1-2; 7 bases agree with TRBD1. CDR3 length equals 14 residues. J gave up 3 bases and V 2 bases, and 3 bases lay outside the gene matches. The germline gives CDR1 LNHDA, CDR2 SQIVND (reference sequence). The CDR3 protein is CASSIIGQDYGYTF. In nucleotides, the CDR3 is TGTGCCAGTAGTATAATAGGACAGGACTATGGCTACACCTTC.

The chain employs TRBV11-3 and TRBJ2-3; D unresolved. The CDR3 is made up of 13 amino acids. Germline CDR1 and CDR2: SGHNT and YENEEA. Deletions cut 0 bases from V and 7 bases from J, with 8 bases between. The CDR3 spells CASSLDILNTQYF. CDR3 DNA: TGTGCCAGCAGCTTAGATATCCTAAATACGCAGTATTTT.

The chain combines TRBV7-2 with TRBJ2-1; 8 positions agree with TRBD2. The J segment lost 4 bases and the V segment lost 1 base, leaving 3 bases of the junction unmatched. The CDR3 contains 15 residues. In germline, CDR1 is SGHTA, CDR2 FQGNSA. The CDR3 protein is CASSLEGGGYNEQFF. CDR3 coding DNA: TGTGCCAGCAGCTTAGAAGGCGGGGGGTACAATGAGCAGTTCTTC.

The chain recombines TRBV6-1 with TRBJ1-4; TRBD1 is a possible D gene (5 bases). Per the germline V gene, CDR1 is MNHNS and CDR2 is SASEGT. V was trimmed by 2 bases and J by 0 bases, leaving 19 bases between them. This CDR3 comprises 19 residues. The CDR3 bases are TGTGCCAGCAGTGAATATATCCGACAGATTCTTACAACTAATGAAAAACTGTTTTTT. Protein product: CASSEYIRQILTTNEKLFF.

The chain is built from TRBV19 and TRBJ1-5, with D perhaps TRBD1 (6 bases). V was cut by 7 bases and J by 7 bases, with 17 bases left in between. The germline V gene has CDR1 LNHDA and CDR2 SQIVND (reference sequence). The CDR3 length is 14 residues. For the CDR3, the DNA is TGTGCCAGTACTCCGGACAGTAGGGGCCAGCCCCAGCATTTT. This gives the protein CASTPDSRGQPQHF. The full variable domain, its missing parts supplied by reference TRBV19 and TRBJ1-5, is DGGITQSPKYLFRKEGQNVTLSCEQNLNHDAMYWYRQDPGQGLRLIYYSQIVNDFQKGDIAEGYSVSREKKESFPLTVTSAQKNPTAFYLCASTPDSRGQPQHFGDGTRLSIL.

The chain employs TRBV4-3 and TRBJ1-1; 9 bases match TRBD1. V shed 3 bases and J 4 bases; nucleotides not matched to a gene: 12. Germline lookup yields CDR1 LGHNA and CDR2 YSLEER. The CDR3 loop spans 17 amino acids. CDR3 DNA: TGCGCCAGCAGCCAGGGGGAGAGACAGGGGGGTCGCACTGAAGCTTTCTTT. This encodes CASSQGERQGGRTEAFF.

The CDR3 sequence is CAWRPPGGRKYNEQFF. The CDR3 DNA sequence: TGTGCCTGGAGGCCCCCCGGAGGTCGAAAATACAATGAGCAGTTCTTC. This chain links TRBV30 with TRBJ2-1; D is perhaps TRBD2 (5 bases). This CDR3 spans 16 amino acids. Trimming shortened V by 3 bases and J by 4 bases, and 19 bases separated the two germline ends. Germline V lookup: CDR1 GTSNPN, CDR2 SVGIG (reference sequence). The whole variable domain, remainder taken from reference TRBV30 and TRBJ2-1, is SQTIHQWPATLVQPVGSPLSLECTVEGTSNPNLYWYRQAAGRGLQLLFYSVGIGQISSEVPQNLSASRPQDRQFILSSKKLLLSDSGFYLCAWRPPGGRKYNEQFFGPGTRLTVL.

The genes are TRBV7-8 and TRBJ2-7; TRBD1 is a possible D gene (6 bases). Trimming removed 2 bases at V and 5 bases at J, with 25 bases between. Germline lookup yields CDR1 SGHVS and CDR2 FQNEAQ. CDR3 length equals 18 residues. The CDR3 is CASSLPKRRGNFPDEQYF. The CDR3 coding sequence is TGTGCCAGCAGCTTACCTAAGCGTAGGGGGAATTTTCCGGACGAGCAGTACTTC.

As regards this clone: The same CDR3 is also encoded by other DNA sequences in this sample. The gene calls are TRBV6-5 and TRBJ1-5; possibly TRBD1 for D (5 bases). V was shortened by 8 bases and J by 2 bases, with 13 bases between the two germline ends. The CDR3 spans 14 residues. The germline CDR1 and CDR2 sequences are MNHEY and SVGAGI. This CDR3 reads CASSSRVGNQPQHF. In DNA, the CDR3 is TGTGCCAGCTCCTCCAGGGTTGGCAATCAGCCCCAGCATTTT.

This rearrangement joins TRBV7-3 to TRBJ2-7; 16 positions match TRBD2. The germline CDR1 and CDR2 sequences are SGHTA and FQGTGA. The CDR3 covers 18 residues. Unmatched junction bases numbered 6, after V lost 3 bases and J lost 1 base. The CDR3 loop reads CASSFPGLAGGFSYEQYF. The CDR3 DNA follows: TGTGCCAGCAGCTTCCCGGGACTAGCGGGGGGGTTTTCCTACGAGCAGTACTTC.

The chain links TRBV27 to TRBJ2-7, with D possibly TRBD1 on 6 matching bases. V dropped 5 bases and J dropped 3 bases, with 17 bases sitting between them. The length of the CDR3 is 15 residues. CDR1 MNHEY and CDR2 SMNVEV come from the germline V gene (reference sequence). This CDR3 reads CASSQTEKGVYEQYF. The CDR3 DNA sequence: TGTGCCAGCAGTCAGACAGAGAAGGGGGTCTACGAGCAGTACTTC.

The rearrangement uses TRBV18 and TRBJ1-1; 8 bases align to TRBD1. Germline V gives CDR1 KGHSH, CDR2 LQKENI. The V and J ends lost 10 bases and 5 bases, in that order; junction bases with no gene match: 9. This CDR3 has 13 amino acids. The CDR3 DNA sequence: TGTGCCACCTTAGCAACAGGGGGGACTGAAGCTTTCTTT. As protein: CATLATGGTEAFF.

The chain recombines TRBV7-8 with TRBJ1-3, with a possible D match to TRBD1 (6 bases). V dropped 5 bases and J dropped 0 bases, with 11 bases sitting between them. The CDR3 extends over 15 amino acids. Looked up from germline, CDR1 is SGHVS and CDR2 is FQNEAQ. The CDR3 sequence is CASSPDSISGNTIYF. CDR3 coding DNA: TGTGCCAGCAGCCCGGACAGTATCTCTGGAAACACCATATATTTT.